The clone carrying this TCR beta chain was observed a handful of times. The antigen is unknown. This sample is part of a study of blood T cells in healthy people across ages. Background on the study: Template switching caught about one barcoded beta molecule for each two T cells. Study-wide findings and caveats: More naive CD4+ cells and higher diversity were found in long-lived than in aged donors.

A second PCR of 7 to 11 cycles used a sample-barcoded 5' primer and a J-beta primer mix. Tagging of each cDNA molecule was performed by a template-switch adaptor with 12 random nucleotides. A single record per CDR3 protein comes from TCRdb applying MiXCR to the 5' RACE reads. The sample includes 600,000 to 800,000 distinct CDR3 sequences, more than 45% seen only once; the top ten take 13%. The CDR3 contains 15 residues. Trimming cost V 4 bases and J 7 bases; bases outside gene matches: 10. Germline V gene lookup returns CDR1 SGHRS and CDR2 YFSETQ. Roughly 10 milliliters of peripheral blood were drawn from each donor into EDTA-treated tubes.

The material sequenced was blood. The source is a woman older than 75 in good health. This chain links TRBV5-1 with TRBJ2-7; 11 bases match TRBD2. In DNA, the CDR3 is TGCGCCAGCAGCCCCGGGACTAGCGGAACAAATGAGCAGTACTTC. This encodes CASSPGTSGTNEQYF.